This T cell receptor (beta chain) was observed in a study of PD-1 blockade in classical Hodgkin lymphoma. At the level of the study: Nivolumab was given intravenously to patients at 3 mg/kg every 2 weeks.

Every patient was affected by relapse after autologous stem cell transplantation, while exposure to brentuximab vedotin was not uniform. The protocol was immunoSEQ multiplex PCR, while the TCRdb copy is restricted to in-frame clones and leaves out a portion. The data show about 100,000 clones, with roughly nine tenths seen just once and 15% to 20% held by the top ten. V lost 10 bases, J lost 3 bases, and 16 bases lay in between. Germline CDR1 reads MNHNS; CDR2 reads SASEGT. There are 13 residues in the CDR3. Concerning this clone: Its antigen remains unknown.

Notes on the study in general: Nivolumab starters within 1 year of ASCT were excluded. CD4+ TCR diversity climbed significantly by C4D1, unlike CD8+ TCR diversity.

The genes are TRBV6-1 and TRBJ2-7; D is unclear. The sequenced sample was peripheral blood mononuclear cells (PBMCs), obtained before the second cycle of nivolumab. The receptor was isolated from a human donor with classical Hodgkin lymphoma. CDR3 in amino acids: CATNVLSNYEQYF. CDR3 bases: TGTGCCACGAATGTGTTGAGCAACTACGAGCAGTACTTC.